The 26 T cell receptor beta chains below all came from one sample that was sequenced in a study of blood T cell repertoires in COVID-19. The method was immunoSEQ multiplex PCR; TCRdb's version includes in-frame clones alone and lacks a portion of them. Among some 340,000 clones, roughly nine tenths were seen once, and the ten largest hold about 4%. Sequencing input: PBMCs or T cells enriched from blood (not recorded which). The receptors were gathered from a woman aged 30 to 39 who had been exposed to COVID-19.

This clone was recorded only once. The chain couples TRBV13 to TRBJ2-4; D is possibly TRBD1 (6 bases). This CDR3 region has 18 residues. The V and J ends lost 5 bases and 1 base respectively, with 21 bases between them. The germline V gene has CDR1 PRHDT and CDR2 FYEKMQ (reference sequence). The CDR3 sequence is CASSLRPGQSRAKNIQYF. CDR3 nucleotide sequence: TGTGCCAGCAGCCTTCGGCCGGGACAAAGTAGGGCCAAAAACATTCAGTACTTC.

V usage is TRBV11-2 and J usage is TRBJ1-5; a possible D gene is TRBD1 (5 bases). The CDR3 has 14 residues. The V end lost 5 bases, the J end lost 3 bases, and 11 bases lay between the germline ends. Germline V gene sequence: CDR1 SGHAT, CDR2 FQNNGV. This CDR3 reads CASSPTESNQPQHF. The CDR3 region has the DNA TGTGCCAGCAGCCCGACAGAGTCCAATCAGCCCCAGCATTTT.

The rearrangement links TRBV7-9 to TRBJ1-2; possibly TRBD1 for D (5 bases). The CDR3 loop spans 15 amino acids. V gave up 1 base and J gave up 8 bases, with 17 bases separating them. Germline CDR1 reads SEHNR; CDR2 reads FQNEAQ (reference sequence). The DNA of the CDR3 is TGTGCCAGCAGCTTAGGGGCTGGGGGGGACCGCGGCTACACCTTC. Translated, it gives CASSLGAGGDRGYTF.

The table lists this clone with a count of one. CDR3 region: CASSHGQGGFYNSPLHF. The CDR3 region has the DNA TGTGCCAGCAGTCACGGACAGGGGGGATTCTATAATTCACCCCTCCACTTT. The chain has TRBV5-4 and TRBJ1-6; the match to TRBD1 covers 10 bases. With V trimmed by 5 bases and J by 3 bases, 8 bases remained unmatched. CDR3 length: 17 amino acids. Germline values: CDR1 SGHNT, CDR2 YYREEE (reference sequence).

CDR3 sequence (DNA): TGCGCCAGCAGCTTTCAACAGCGGAGGGCAGATACGCAGTATTTT. Its protein is CASSFQQRRADTQYF. The chain is built from TRBV5-1 and TRBJ2-3; weak D call: TRBD2 (6 bases). Trimming stripped 2 bases from V and 4 bases from J, with 14 bases between. Germline assignment: CDR1 SGHRS and CDR2 YFSETQ. The CDR3 covers 15 residues.

This clone was seen a handful of times. The chain is built from TRBV11-3 and TRBJ2-1; 11 nucleotides agree with TRBD2. CDR3 length equals 15 residues. Germline V lookup: CDR1 SGHNT, CDR2 YENEEA. J was trimmed by 6 bases and V by 3 bases; bases with no gene match: 4. The CDR3 DNA sequence: TGTGCCAGCAGCTTTGGTCTAGCGGGGGGCAATGAGCAGTTCTTC. Its protein product is CASSFGLAGGNEQFF.

The gene calls are TRBV4-1 and TRBJ1-6; no reliable D call. The V gene's germline CDR1 is MGHRA and CDR2 YSYEKL. Trimming took off 1 base at V and 11 bases at J, with 6 bases between the two ends. This CDR3 is built from 12 residues. The CDR3 region has the DNA TGCGCCAGCAGCCAAGTCGAGGCACCCCTCCACTTT. Protein: CASSQVEAPLHF.

The rearrangement links TRBV10-3 to TRBJ2-3; TRBD1 might be the D (5 bases). The CDR3 runs 14 residues. Per the germline V gene, CDR1 is ENHRY and CDR2 is SYGVKD. Trimming removed 7 bases from V and 2 bases from J, with 13 bases in between. This CDR3 reads CAITGHLLTDTQYF. In DNA, the CDR3 is TGTGCCATCACCGGACACCTTCTCACAGATACGCAGTATTTT.

V and J are TRBV11-2 and TRBJ2-5; 7 nucleotides line up with TRBD2. The CDR3 is 13 amino acids. Germline V gives CDR1 SGHAT, CDR2 FQNNGV. With 6 bases clipped from V and 5 bases from J, the junction kept 6 bases outside the gene matches. Here the CDR3 reads CASSGGGKETQYF. The CDR3, as DNA: TGTGCCAGCAGTGGGGGGGGAAAGGAGACCCAGTACTTC.

The CDR3 coding sequence is TGTGCCAGCAGTGGGACAGCCTTCTATGGCTACACCTTC. It yields the protein CASSGTAFYGYTF. This rearrangement joins TRBV6-1 to TRBJ1-2; D perhaps matches TRBD1 (6 bases). Trimming removed 4 bases from V and 4 bases from J, with 10 bases in between. This CDR3 has 13 amino acids. Per germline, CDR1 MNHNS and CDR2 SASEGT.

The chain links TRBV7-2 to TRBJ1-5, with D maybe TRBD1 (6 bases). Germline V gives CDR1 SGHTA, CDR2 FQGNSA. The CDR3 runs 13 residues. V was trimmed by 6 bases and J by 8 bases, leaving 14 bases between them. CDR3 region: CASSLQGPKPQHF. CDR3 DNA sequence: TGTGCCAGCAGTCTACAGGGTCCCAAGCCCCAGCATTTT. Variable domain in full (rest from reference TRBV7-2 and TRBJ1-5): GAGVSQSPSNKVTEKGKDVELRCDPISGHTALYWYRQSLGQGLEFLIYFQGNSAPDKSGLPSDRFSAERTGGSVSTLTIQRTQQEDSAVYLCASSLQGPKPQHFGDGTRLSIL.

This chain joins TRBV4-2 and TRBJ2-3; 9 nucleotides agree with TRBD2. V dropped 1 base and J dropped 1; count of bases not matched to a gene: 3. The CDR3 runs to 16 residues. Germline-derived CDR1 and CDR2 are LGHNA and YNFKEQ. The CDR3 region has the DNA TGTGCCAGCAGCCAAGTAGTAGCGGGGGGCACAGATACGCAGTATTTT. This sequence encodes CASSQVVAGGTDTQYF.

The rearrangement joins TRBV4-3 to TRBJ1-3; D may be TRBD1 (6 bases). Trimming removed 1 base at V and 4 bases at J, with 11 bases between. The CDR3 is 15 residues long. Germline V gives CDR1 LGHNA, CDR2 YSLEER. The CDR3 here is CASSQAGGHGNTIYF. CDR3 in DNA: TGCGCCAGCAGCCAAGCCGGGGGGCACGGAAACACCATATATTTT.

The chain uses TRBV7-9 and TRBJ1-5; D is possibly TRBD1 (6 bases). CDR1 is SEHNR and CDR2 is FQNEAQ in the germline V gene (reference sequence). The CDR3 has 14 residues. Trimming took off 7 bases at V and 0 bases at J, with 10 bases between the two ends. The CDR3 loop reads CASTQGSSNQPQHF. The CDR3 DNA reads TGTGCCAGCACCCAGGGGAGTAGCAATCAGCCCCAGCATTTT.

The gene calls are TRBV9 and TRBJ1-2; D is uncertain. The CDR3 extends over 12 amino acids. Germline V gene sequence: CDR1 SGDLS, CDR2 YYNGEE. Deletions cut 4 bases from V and 7 bases from J, with 11 bases between. The CDR3 sequence is CASSTRGGGYTF. The CDR3 region has the DNA TGTGCCAGCAGCACCCGGGGAGGTGGCTACACCTTC. Combining the CDR3 with reference TRBV9 and TRBJ1-2 gives the whole variable domain DSGVTQTPKHLITATGQRVTLRCSPRSGDLSVYWYQQSLDQGLQFLIQYYNGEERAKGNILERFSAQQFPDLHSELNLSSLELGDSALYFCASSTRGGGYTFGSGTRLTVV.

The chain combines TRBV10-3 with TRBJ1-4, with a possible D match to TRBD1 (5 bases). Germline CDR1 ENHRY, CDR2 SYGVKD. V lost 5 bases, J lost 0 bases, and 10 bases lay in between. There are 15 residues in the CDR3. DNA for the CDR3: TGTGCCATCAGTTCGGGACTTACAACTAATGAAAAACTGTTTTTT. The encoded protein is CAISSGLTTNEKLFF.

The chain carries TRBV7-7 and TRBJ2-7; D uncertain. This CDR3 has 14 amino acids. V lost 1 base and J lost 6, with 13 bases in between. The germline CDR1 and CDR2 sequences are SSHAT and FNYEAQ (reference sequence). CDR3 amino acids: CASSLGAGLGEQYF. CDR3 in DNA: TGTGCCAGCAGCTTAGGTGCTGGGCTCGGCGAGCAGTACTTC.

This chain joins TRBV11-2 and TRBJ2-7; maybe TRBD1 (5 bases). V gave up 5 bases and J gave up 7 bases, with 21 bases separating them. Germline CDR1 SGHAT, CDR2 FQNNGV. This CDR3 has 15 residues. CDR3 region: CASSPNQGTELEQYF. DNA for the CDR3: TGTGCCAGCAGCCCCAACCAGGGAACCGAACTAGAGCAGTACTTC.

The chain couples TRBV27 to TRBJ1-1, with 8 positions matching TRBD1. The CDR3 contains 17 residues. Germline lookup yields CDR1 MNHEY and CDR2 SMNVEV (reference sequence). The ends lost 7 bases at V and 1 base at J; junction bases unmatched: 14. CDR3 DNA: TGTGCCAGCAACCCAGGGGGCTACCTTGATTCGAACACTGAAGCTTTCTTT. This encodes CASNPGGYLDSNTEAFF.

Here the CDR3 reads CASSPRAGNSPLHF. The CDR3 DNA follows: TGTGCCAGCAGCCCCAGAGCAGGGAACTCACCCCTCCACTTT. This rearrangement joins TRBV13 to TRBJ1-6; D possibly corresponds to TRBD1 (5 bases). Germline V gene lookup returns CDR1 PRHDT and CDR2 FYEKMQ (reference sequence). The CDR3 is 14 amino acids. V was shortened by 5 bases and J by 10 bases, with 15 bases between the two germline ends. Using reference TRBV13 and TRBJ1-6 for the parts outside the CDR3, the full variable domain is AAGVIQSPRHLIKEKRETATLKCYPIPRHDTVYWYQQGPGQDPQFLISFYEKMQSDKGSIPDRFSAQQFSDYHSELNMSSLELGDSALYFCASSPRAGNSPLHFGNGTRLTVT.

A note on this clone: Other DNA sequences of this sample code for an identical CDR3. The chain uses TRBV5-1 and TRBJ1-1; 7 nucleotides match TRBD1. With 4 bases clipped from V and 2 bases from J, the junction kept 5 bases outside the gene matches. The CDR3 contains 14 residues. CDR1 is SGHRS, CDR2 YFSETQ, per germline. CDR3 nucleotides: TGCGCCAGCAGCCCCGGGACAGCTAACACTGAAGCTTTCTTT. Amino acids: CASSPGTANTEAFF.

The chain uses TRBV27 and TRBJ2-3; 7 bases map to TRBD2. This CDR3 region has 15 residues. Germline values: CDR1 MNHEY, CDR2 SMNVEV (reference sequence). V shed 7 bases and J 1 base; nucleotides not matched to a gene: 8. The CDR3 reads CASKWTRSGTDTQYF. The DNA for the CDR3 is TGTGCCAGCAAATGGACTAGGAGTGGCACAGATACGCAGTATTTT.

This chain uses TRBV2 with TRBJ2-3; 8 bases agree with TRBD2. V lost 11 bases, J lost 4 bases, and 8 bases stayed unmatched. CDR1 and CDR2 from the germline V gene are SNHLY and FYNNEI. CDR3 length: 13 amino acids. The CDR3: CALGTSHPDTQYF. As DNA, the CDR3 is TGTGCCCTCGGGACTAGTCATCCAGATACGCAGTATTTT.

This sequence joins TRBV11-2 and TRBJ1-1, with 9 bases fitting TRBD1. Germline values: CDR1 SGHAT, CDR2 FQNNGV. J gave up 1 base and V 5 bases, and 11 bases lay outside the gene matches. The CDR3 spans 17 residues. The chain's CDR3 is CASSPVQGALRNTEAFF. CDR3 DNA sequence: TGTGCCAGCAGCCCGGTACAGGGGGCGCTTAGGAACACTGAAGCTTTCTTT.

The chain employs TRBV5-1 and TRBJ2-7, with 8 nucleotides matching TRBD2. The junction had 5 bases not matched to a gene; V was cut back by 0 bases and J by 0 bases. Germline-derived CDR1 and CDR2 are SGHRS and YFSETQ. The CDR3 contains 16 residues. The CDR3 reads CASSLGLAKISYEQYF. The CDR3 bases are TGCGCCAGCAGCTTGGGACTAGCGAAGATCTCCTACGAGCAGTACTTC. The complete variable domain, with remaining parts taken from reference TRBV5-1 and TRBJ2-7, reads KAGVTQTPRYLIKTRGQQVTLSCSPISGHRSVSWYQQTPGQGLQFLFEYFSETQRNKGNFPGRFSGRQFSNSRSEMNVSTLELGDSALYLCASSLGLAKISYEQYFGPGTRLTVT.

CDR3 region: CSVARTGRVLGEKLFF. The CDR3 DNA is TGCAGCGTTGCCCGGACAGGGCGCGTCCTAGGAGAAAAACTGTTTTTT. The chain uses TRBV29-1 and TRBJ1-4, with 8 bases fitting TRBD1. Germline CDR1 reads SQVTM; CDR2 reads ANQGSEA. The V gene end was trimmed by 4 bases and the J gene end by 8 bases; junction bases not matched to a gene: 15. This CDR3 has 16 amino acids.